This T cell receptor (beta chain) was sequenced in a study of cytomegalovirus exposure and HLA in healthy donors (dated by TCRdb to the late 2010s). Broadly, across the study: An earlier analysis of around 600 of the donors reported 250 to 350 Gb of sequence data and approximately 110 million unique TCR beta sequences from about 179 million T cells. An early release that covered some 630 HLA-typed donors contained about 300 gigabases of sequencing data and tens of millions of unique TCR sequences. Of the 398 genotyped donors, approximately 83% fell in the genetic ancestry cluster associated with self-reported Caucasian donors. The study aimed to test whether signatures of past pathogen exposure could be identified by cataloging public T cell receptors. The study used immunosequencing to profile the T cell repertoires of approximately 630 subjects and linked those repertoires to cytomegalovirus serostatus. A separate validation cohort of approximately 120 different subjects was used in addition to the 666-subject first cohort. High-throughput TCR immunosequencing, statistical association of individual TCRs with disease status, and machine learning were combined to predict cytomegalovirus infection status. In a later analysis, previously published TCR beta repertoires from about 670 donors were re-analyzed and high-resolution HLA genotyping was added so that TCR occurrence patterns could be studied. Rather than drawing on any new phenotypic data, the later analysis identified candidate immune exposures from TCR beta sequences and the way those sequences occurred across donors. An earlier analysis of several hundred of the donors applied high-throughput TCR beta sequencing to assess whether each TCR beta V gene segment acted as functional or pseudogenic. Donor age, sex, ethnicity and CMV serostatus were compiled together with the repertoire data. A later genetic analysis used genome-wide SNP genotypes for about 65% of the roughly 700 donors, treating that subset as a discovery cohort. All discovery cohort repertoires had been generated on a single sequencing platform. HLA typing covered class I and class II loci at four-digit resolution. The number of donors typed differed by locus, with roughly 629-640 for A, B, C, DRB1 and DQB1, around 520 for DQA1, under 610 for DPA1, and approximately 470 for DPB1. A handful of DR-DQ haplotypes were handled as single units for association and clustering because linkage in the cohort was strong. Among about 360 genotyped donors of the cohort, an average of around 240,000 unique TCR beta nucleotide sequences were sequenced per donor, about a sixth of them non-productive. What the authors observed across the whole study: CMV serostatus was the only immune exposure information available for the cohort. In a later analysis, several top co-occurrence clusters were reported to appear linked to parvovirus B19, influenza, CMV and Epstein-Barr virus. When HLA alleles, especially DR and DQ, strongly co-occurred, TCR associations were difficult to assign to individual alleles. An earlier analysis of approximately 500 of the donors showed that most TCR beta V segments appeared in productive rearrangements either about 87% or about 30% of the time, which broadly matched IMGT annotations. Most TCR sequences were seen in very few donors, while some public TCRs were found in many individuals. Because the 87-base-pair reads could not distinguish some IMGT-functional V segments, including TRBV6-2 and TRBV6-3, those segments were excluded. The authors suggested that the approach could potentially be generalized to other disease states and immunological phenotypes. A cluster of highly shared sequence variants was judged likely to represent a technical artifact of the sequencing pipeline. A later analysis found that TCR association rates varied across HLA loci, with DRB1 alleles showing the most associated TCRs and HLA-C alleles the fewest. A further reported finding was that TCR beta sequences accurately predicted the HLA-A and HLA-B alleles for most subjects in the first cohort. Compared with the approximately 700-donor mean, donors in an Asian-associated ancestry cluster had fewer N-insertions in productive TCRs, according to a later genetic analysis. Because HLA typing was unavailable for some donors at each locus, only the typed subset was used in association tests. Cytomegalovirus status was reported to be diagnosed by the classifier with high specificity and sensitivity in both the original and validation cohorts. In a later genetic analysis, a missense DCLRE1C variant was associated with V-gene and J-gene trimming of TCR beta chains, and the association was replicated in an independent cohort. Because counts were too low, about 18 rarely observed V segments, including chromosome 9 orphons, were excluded from the earlier analysis of 500 to 700 of the donors. A later analysis found that HLA-associated TCR beta chains were more clonally expanded and had lower generation probabilities than equally common non-associated chains. A few of the identified cytomegalovirus-associated TCR beta chains were confirmed in vitro to be specific for cytomegalovirus antigens. The cohort was sequenced for TCR beta chains only, and without alpha or paired-chain data the features that could be detected were limited. At a false discovery rate of 0.05, a later analysis linked under 20,000 TCR beta sequences to specific HLA alleles. A later analysis found that most CMV-associated TCR beta chains appeared HLA-restricted, with HLA associations seemingly driven largely by CMV exposure. In the study, around 150 TCR beta chains were listed as associated with cytomegalovirus. The presence/absence analyses assumed that sequencing depth was roughly uniform across donors, and that assumption may not be true. Linkage disequilibrium might explain the correlated functional status among segregating V segments, but an unknown experimental factor could not be excluded.

The library came from the immunoSEQ multiplex PCR assay. The multiplex PCR relied on a mix of 60 forward primers for TCR Vbeta segments and 13 reverse primers for TCR Jbeta segments. Amplification of the CDR3 region of rearranged TCR beta genes was performed with a multiplex PCR assay on genomic DNA. On the Illumina HiSeq System, the amplified TCR beta libraries were sequenced as 87-base-pair reads. Processing in the source paper ran as follows. In a later analysis, roughly 80 million unique TCR beta chains were counted across the approximately 670 repertoires, and approximately 11 million of these chains were shared by at least two donors. A nearest-neighbor algorithm error-corrected the raw reads and collapsed the reads into unique sequences, merging closely related sequences to remove PCR and sequencing errors. Alignment of CDR3 sequences to IMGT reference sequences was used to assign V, D and J gene segments. Each retained sequence needed at least a six-nucleotide match to both a V gene segment and a J gene segment. A rearrangement counted as productive if the CDR3 had no stop codons and remained in frame with V and J, and every other rearrangement counted as non-productive. CDR3 was defined by IMGT convention, running from the second conserved V-encoded cysteine to the conserved J-encoded phenylalanine. The earlier analysis of about 560 of the donors excluded any sequence lacking an unambiguous match to a single V gene segment. An earlier analysis of just under 600 of the donors called V segments functional above 56.7% productive rearrangements and segregating when the between-donor standard deviation exceeded 5%. A statistical classification framework was built to diagnose cytomegalovirus status from the catalog of TCR beta chain sequences. A later analysis assigned V and J genes by comparing TCR nucleotide sequences with IMGT/GENE-DB human TR gene sequences. Using the TCRdist pipeline, a later analysis assigned CDR3 sequences along with most-parsimonious VDJ recombination scenarios. In a later analysis, each TCR beta chain was defined by its CDR3 amino acid sequence together with its V-gene family, and reads lacking a unique V-gene family were excluded. In a later analysis, 450 to 600 highly shared, low-generation-probability nucleotide sequences were removed to address suspected cross-contamination and a sequencing artifact. A later analysis calculated a clonal expansion index for each public chain from normalized within-repertoire ranks of inferred template counts. In a later analysis, generation probabilities were computed with a VDJ recombination model fitted to out-of-frame rearrangements, and the resulting probabilities were checked against IGoR. In a later analysis, hypergeometric tests were used to score TCR-TCR, TCR-HLA and TCR-CMV co-occurrence, with a repertoire-size bias correction applied to TCR pairs. To estimate false discovery rates, a later analysis permuted the HLA or CMV assignments 20 times. A later analysis grouped co-occurring TCRs with DBSCAN, adding TCRdist sequence similarity when clustering within HLA-allele-positive subsets. Repertoires with fewer than 30,000 or more than 120,000 public chains, plus five repertoires with anomalous nucleotide sharing, were excluded from co-occurrence clustering. TCRdb's version of the immuneACCESS table is confined to in-frame rearrangements and falls short of the full clone set. An unresolved V gene accounts for under half of the shortfall where checked; the remainder is of unknown origin. V and J calls plus clone size are reproduced from that table; the DNA served to infer D and trimming. The sample table lists more than 90,000 clones, approximately 72% of them with a count of one. The ten most abundant clones make up over 6% of the sample.

In the case of this clone: The antigen it binds to is not known. Nothing much larger sits one base from this clone, and base qualities are not available.

The cohort consisted of approximately 670 healthy bone marrow donors. At the time of sampling, all cohort members were nominally healthy, though unrecorded immune exposures were likely present. The donor tested CMV seropositive, placing the donor among the roughly 300 seropositive members of the cohort. A peripheral blood sample was provided by each donor, and peripheral blood mononuclear cells were used for TCR beta sequencing. The Qiagen DNeasy Blood Extraction Kit was used to extract genomic DNA from the blood cell samples. The junction shows trimming of 8 bases on V and 0 bases on J, plus 12 bases between the germline ends. From the cysteine up to the phenylalanine, the CDR3 has a length of 14 residues. This entry keeps only the CDR3 DNA: 42 bases, framed from base 1. CDR1 and CDR2 are read off the germline V gene as SNHLY and FYNNEI.

Material for sequencing was PBMCs. The rearranged chain carries TRBV2 and TRBJ2-3; a confident D gene designation cannot be given. The sequence derives from a man aged 40-49 years in good health and CMV-seropositive. DNA sequence: TGTGCCAGCGCCAAGGCAGGCAGCACAGATACGCAGTATTTT. It is translated as CASAKAGSTDTQYF.